These 30 T cell receptor beta chains were all obtained from the same sample, sequenced in a study of blood T cell repertoires in COVID-19. Using immunoSEQ multiplex PCR, the repertoire was profiled, and TCRdb retains in-frame clones only, with some absent. The data show 340,000 or so clones, 87% seen once. The sample consisted of peripheral blood. The receptor source for this set is a man aged 45-60 years with active or convalescent COVID-19.

This clone was seen just once. The chain employs TRBV11-2 and TRBJ1-3, with D uncertain. The length of the CDR3 is 14 residues. Trimming pared 6 bases from V and 3 bases from J, leaving 12 bases between. The germline gives CDR1 SGHAT, CDR2 FQNNGV. The CDR3 spells CASSLSYGGNTIYF. The CDR3 coding sequence is TGTGCCAGCAGTCTGTCCTACGGTGGAAACACCATATATTTT.

This rearrangement joins TRBV2 to TRBJ2-1; TRBD2 matches at 13 bases. Germline V lookup: CDR1 SNHLY, CDR2 FYNNEI. The CDR3 has 14 residues. Trimming took 4 bases from V and 10 from J; bases not matched to a gene: 4. Here the CDR3 DNA reads TGTGCCAGCAGTGGACTAGCGGGGGGTCAAGAGCAGTTCTTC. Amino acids: CASSGLAGGQEQFF.

This chain connects TRBV19 to TRBJ2-7; D may be TRBD2 (6 bases). The germline V gene has CDR1 LNHDA and CDR2 SQIVND (reference sequence). The V end was cut by 11 bases, the J end by 0 bases, with 17 bases between. The CDR3 spans 14 residues. Here the CDR3 reads CACRRDPSSYEQYF. The DNA of the CDR3 is TGTGCCTGTCGGAGGGACCCGAGCTCCTACGAGCAGTACTTC.

The CDR3 nucleotides read TGTGCCAGCTCACCACCTTCTAGGGGGAGCCAAGAGACCCAGTACTTC. Translated, it gives CASSPPSRGSQETQYF. This chain joins TRBV18 and TRBJ2-5; D may be TRBD1 (6 bases). Germline values: CDR1 KGHSH, CDR2 LQKENI. The CDR3 is 16 residues long. Trimming shortened V by 0 bases and J by 1 base, and 12 bases separated the two germline ends.

This chain uses TRBV11-2 with TRBJ2-5; tentative D call: TRBD1 (5 bases). V lost 5 bases to trimming and J lost 5 bases, with 21 bases between them. CDR1 is SGHAT and CDR2 is FQNNGV in the germline V gene. The CDR3 is made up of 16 amino acids. In nucleotides, the CDR3 is TGTGCCAGCAGCCGAAGTTCGGCAGGGTTCTCGGAGACCCAGTACTTC. This encodes CASSRSSAGFSETQYF.

The CDR3 loop is CASSPTGSGEQFF. The CDR3 coding sequence is TGTGCCAGCAGTCCGACAGGGTCCGGGGAGCAGTTCTTC. V is TRBV27 and J is TRBJ2-1, with 7 positions matching TRBD1. The CDR3 contains 13 residues. Germline V gives CDR1 MNHEY, CDR2 SMNVEV (reference sequence). Trimming removed 5 bases from V and 10 bases from J; junction bases left unmatched: 8.

The rearrangement uses TRBV6-5 and TRBJ1-1, with D possibly being TRBD1 (5 bases). The CDR3 is made up of 14 amino acids. Germline V gene lookup returns CDR1 MNHEY and CDR2 SVGAGI. Trimming stripped 6 bases from V and 0 bases from J, with 11 bases between. CDR3: CASSVQELNTEAFF. The CDR3, as DNA: TGTGCCAGCAGCGTACAGGAACTGAACACTGAAGCTTTCTTT.

The chain combines TRBV4-2 with TRBJ2-1, with 9 bases matching TRBD2. J gave up 0 bases and V 4 bases, and 16 bases lay outside the gene matches. Germline assignment: CDR1 LGHNA and CDR2 YNFKEQ. CDR3 size: 20 residues. CDR3 loop: CASSPAGASGAPSSYNEQFF. The CDR3 DNA sequence: TGTGCCAGCAGCCCTGCCGGGGCTAGCGGGGCCCCTAGCTCCTACAATGAGCAGTTCTTC.

The chain employs TRBV3-1 (or the pseudogene TRBV3-2) and TRBJ1-6; D is undetermined. V lost 0 bases to trimming and J lost 10 bases, with 7 bases between them. The length of the CDR3 is 13 residues. Germline V gene lookup returns CDR1 LGHDT and CDR2 YNNKEL (reference sequence). CDR3: CASSQEERSPLHF. CDR3 nucleotide sequence: TGTGCCAGCAGCCAAGAGGAGCGGTCACCCCTCCACTTT.

In DNA form, the CDR3 reads TGTGCCAGCAAAGTTTCGGAGGGGAACTACTATGGCTACACCTTC. Protein product: CASKVSEGNYYGYTF. The genes are TRBV28 and TRBJ1-2, with D possibly TRBD1 on 5 matching bases. Germline lookup yields CDR1 MDHEN and CDR2 SYDVKM. The CDR3 is made up of 15 amino acids. V lost 7 bases and J lost 3, with 18 bases in between.

The chain carries TRBV7-3 and TRBJ1-1; no reliable D call. CDR3 length: 15 amino acids. Germline CDR1 and CDR2: SGHTA and FQGTGA. V was shortened by 1 base and J by 0 bases, with 9 bases between the two germline ends. The DNA for the CDR3 is TGTGCCAGCAGCTTAAGACGCGGGGTGAACACTGAAGCTTTCTTT. Amino acid sequence: CASSLRRGVNTEAFF.

This chain connects TRBV19 to TRBJ2-7, with 10 bases fitting TRBD1. The CDR3 contains 13 residues. Germline trimming cut 4 bases from V and 5 bases from J; bases unmatched to any gene: 2. The germline V gene has CDR1 LNHDA and CDR2 SQIVND (reference sequence). CDR3 coding DNA: TGTGCCAGTAGTACCGGACAGGGGGACGAGCAGTACTTC. Amino acids: CASSTGQGDEQYF.

The V gene is TRBV14, the J gene TRBJ2-7, with D possibly being TRBD2 (6 bases). V was pared by 3 bases and J by 0 bases, with 6 bases between. CDR1 is SGHDN, CDR2 FVKESK, per germline. The CDR3 is 13 residues long. The CDR3 is CASSQGGSYEQYF. The CDR3, as DNA: TGTGCCAGCAGCCAGGGGGGCTCCTACGAGCAGTACTTC.

This clone was observed a handful of times. CDR3 protein: CASSTGQGSTEAFF. CDR3 nucleotide sequence: TGCGCCAGCAGCACCGGACAGGGGAGCACTGAAGCTTTCTTT. This chain connects TRBV5-1 to TRBJ1-1, with 9 positions matching TRBD1. Germline V CDR1 and CDR2: SGHRS, YFSETQ. The CDR3 is made up of 14 amino acids. Trimming cost V 4 bases and J 4 bases; bases outside gene matches: 5.

The V call is TRBV29-1, the J call TRBJ1-3; possible D gene TRBD1, 5 bases. V was clipped by 5 bases and J by 0 bases, with 8 bases between them. Germline V lookup: CDR1 SQVTM, CDR2 ANQGSEA. The CDR3 extends over 13 amino acids. CDR3 coding DNA: TGCAGCGTTCTGCAGGGCTCTGGAAACACCATATATTTT. Its translation: CSVLQGSGNTIYF.

This chain connects TRBV28 to TRBJ1-4, with D unclear. V dropped 2 bases and J dropped 9 bases, with 13 bases sitting between them. The CDR3 covers 14 residues. Germline lookup yields CDR1 MDHEN and CDR2 SYDVKM. Here the CDR3 reads CASSLGPVAKKLFF. Written as DNA, the CDR3 is TGTGCCAGCAGTTTAGGGCCCGTCGCGAAAAAACTGTTTTTT.

J is TRBJ2-1 and V is TRBV4-1, with 9 bases identical to TRBD1. Germline CDR1 MGHRA, CDR2 YSYEKL. This CDR3 is 15 amino acids long. J gave up 7 bases and V 6 bases, and 10 bases lay outside the gene matches. This CDR3 is CASSRSGQGTNEQFF. Here the CDR3 DNA reads TGCGCCAGCAGTCGCTCGGGACAGGGAACGAATGAGCAGTTCTTC.

The chain recombines TRBV6-6 with TRBJ2-6; 9 bases align to TRBD1. Germline loops: CDR1 MNHNY, CDR2 SVGAGI (reference sequence). Unmatched junction bases numbered 11, after V lost 5 bases and J lost 0 bases. The CDR3 is 19 amino acids. CDR3 in DNA: TGTGCCAGCAGTCCTAATCCGGGACAGGGTGCCTCTGGGGCCAACGTCCTGACTTTC. Translation gives CASSPNPGQGASGANVLTF.

The rearrangement uses TRBV5-1 and TRBJ2-3; TRBD1 matches at 7 bases. This CDR3 has 16 amino acids. Germline V gene sequence: CDR1 SGHRS, CDR2 YFSETQ. V was pared by 2 bases and J by 4 bases, with 10 bases of the junction left unmatched. Here the CDR3 DNA reads TGCGCCAGCAGCTTACCGGGTGCCCAGGGGGCAGATACGCAGTATTTT. It encodes CASSLPGAQGADTQYF.

The chain couples TRBV6-6 to TRBJ1-2, with TRBD1 matching 7 bases. The CDR3 covers 15 residues. Per germline, CDR1 MNHNY and CDR2 SVGAGI (reference sequence). J lost 8 bases, V lost 3 bases, and 12 bases had no gene match. Here the CDR3 DNA reads TGTGCCAGCAGTTATCGAATACACAGGGGTGGGGGCTACACCTTC. Translated: CASSYRIHRGGGYTF.

The chain joins TRBV5-1 to TRBJ2-3; D remains unclear. The CDR3 runs to 16 residues. Between the trimmed V and J ends, which lost 5 bases and 0 bases, there was a span of 16 bases. In germline, CDR1 is SGHRS, CDR2 YFSETQ. This chain's CDR3 is CASREVTMVSTDTQYF. The DNA of the CDR3 is TGCGCCAGCAGAGAGGTCACTATGGTGAGCACAGATACGCAGTATTTT.

A remark on this clone: Other nucleotide sequences in the sample specify the same CDR3. This chain uses TRBV18 with TRBJ2-3, with TRBD1 identical over 9 bases. This CDR3 has 14 amino acids. Losses at the gene ends were 3 bases for V and 5 bases for J; bases not matched to a gene: 3. Germline CDR1 and CDR2: KGHSH and LQKENI. The DNA for the CDR3 is TGTGCCAGCTCACCGGGACAGGGCGGAGATACGCAGTATTTT. Translation gives CASSPGQGGDTQYF. The full variable domain, with the rest looked up from reference TRBV18 and TRBJ2-3, is NAGVMQNPRHLVRRRGQEARLRCSPMKGHSHVYWYRQLPEEGLKFMVYLQKENIIDESGMPKERFSAEFPKEGPSILRIQQVVRGDSAAYFCASSPGQGGDTQYFGPGTRLTVL.

The chain combines TRBV5-8 with TRBJ1-2, with D possibly matching TRBD1 (5 bases). The germline V and J ends were trimmed by 0 bases and 5 bases, with 11 bases remaining between them. The V gene's germline CDR1 is SGHTS and CDR2 YDEGEE. The CDR3 loop spans 14 amino acids. As DNA, the CDR3 is TGTGCCAGCAGCTTGGGCGTGACAGTTTATGGCTACACCTTC. This sequence encodes CASSLGVTVYGYTF.

The CDR3 loop reads CASRGKGGNNSPLHF. The CDR3 DNA sequence: TGTGCCAGCAGAGGAAAAGGGGGAAACAATTCACCCCTCCACTTT. V gene TRBV28 combines with J gene TRBJ1-6; possibly TRBD1 for D (6 bases). From germline, CDR1 is MDHEN and CDR2 SYDVKM. With 6 bases removed from V and 7 bases from J, the gap between germline ends came to 16 bases. The CDR3 totals 15 residues.

V and J are TRBV30 and TRBJ1-1, with D tentatively TRBD1 (5 bases). V was shortened by 3 bases and J by 1 base, with 12 bases between the two germline ends. The CDR3 totals 14 residues. The germline gives CDR1 GTSNPN, CDR2 SVGIG (reference sequence). CDR3 DNA sequence: TGTGCCTGGAGATGGGGCGGACCGAACACTGAAGCTTTCTTT. Its translation is CAWRWGGPNTEAFF. Full variable domain (remainder filled in from reference TRBV30 and TRBJ1-1): SQTIHQWPATLVQPVGSPLSLECTVEGTSNPNLYWYRQAAGRGLQLLFYSVGIGQISSEVPQNLSASRPQDRQFILSSKKLLLSDSGFYLCAWRWGGPNTEAFFGQGTRLTVV.

V usage is TRBV10-3 and J usage is TRBJ1-1, with 9 bases aligning to TRBD1. Germline assignment: CDR1 ENHRY and CDR2 SYGVKD. Trimming removed 5 bases from V and 4 bases from J; junction bases left unmatched: 5. This CDR3 region has 14 residues. CDR3 nucleotide sequence: TGTGCCATCAGTACCGGACAGGGGCCCACTGAAGCTTTCTTT. Translating gives CAISTGQGPTEAFF.

V gene TRBV28 combines with J gene TRBJ1-2; D remains unclear. V was trimmed by 1 base and J by 1 base, leaving 7 bases between them. Germline values: CDR1 MDHEN, CDR2 SYDVKM. This CDR3 is 14 amino acids long. CDR3 DNA sequence: TGTGCCAGCAGTTTATTGGCCAGTAACTATGGCTACACCTTC. Translated: CASSLLASNYGYTF.

In regard to this clone: One end of the junction varies from germline; a read error may be responsible. The rearrangement uses TRBV30 and TRBJ1-1; 10 positions agree with TRBD1. The CDR3 has 15 amino acids. CDR1 is GTSNPN and CDR2 is SVGIG in the germline V gene (reference sequence). CDR3 region: CAGRGTGAGGTEAFF. CDR3 sequence (DNA): TGTGCCGGGAGGGGGACAGGGGCAGGTGGGACTGAAGCTTTCTTT. Full variable domain (remainder filled in from reference TRBV30 and TRBJ1-1): SQTIHQWPATLVQPVGSPLSLECTVEGTSNPNLYWYRQAAGRGLQLLFYSVGIGQISSEVPQNLSASRPQDRQFILSSKKLLLSDSGFYLCAGRGTGAGGTEAFFGQGTRLTVV.

The chain links TRBV7-9 to TRBJ2-2; D ambiguous. Trimming cost V 3 bases and J 0 bases, with 5 bases left between them. The CDR3 runs 14 residues. Germline V gene sequence: CDR1 SEHNR, CDR2 FQNEAQ (reference sequence). CDR3 sequence reads: CASSFLANTGELFF. As DNA, the CDR3 is TGTGCCAGCAGCTTTCTCGCGAACACCGGGGAGCTGTTTTTT.

The chain carries TRBV7-6 and TRBJ1-2, with a possible D match to TRBD1 (5 bases). The CDR3 length is 15 residues. From germline, CDR1 is SGHVS and CDR2 FNYEAQ. The V and J ends lost 1 base and 4 bases respectively, with 13 bases between them. The CDR3 DNA reads as TGTGCCAGCAGCTTAGGCCCTACAGGAGCCTATGGCTACACCTTC. Encoded protein: CASSLGPTGAYGYTF.